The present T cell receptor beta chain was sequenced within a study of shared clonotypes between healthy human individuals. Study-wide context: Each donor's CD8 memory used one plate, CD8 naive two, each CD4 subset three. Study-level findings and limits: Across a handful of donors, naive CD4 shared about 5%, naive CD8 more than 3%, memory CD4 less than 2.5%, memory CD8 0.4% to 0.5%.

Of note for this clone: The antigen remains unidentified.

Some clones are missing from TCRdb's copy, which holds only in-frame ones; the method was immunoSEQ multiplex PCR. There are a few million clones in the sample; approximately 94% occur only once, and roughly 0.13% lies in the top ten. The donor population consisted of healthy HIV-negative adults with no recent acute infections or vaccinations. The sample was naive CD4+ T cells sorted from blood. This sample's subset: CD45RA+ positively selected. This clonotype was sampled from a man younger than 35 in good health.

The CDR3 protein is CASSLARTRNYEQYF. DNA for the CDR3: TGTGCCAGCAGCTTAGCCCGGACTAGAAACTACGAGCAGTACTTC. The chain recombines TRBV7-2 with TRBJ2-7, with 7 bases aligning to TRBD2. The J segment lost 3 bases and the V segment lost 0 bases, leaving 5 bases of the junction unmatched. Per germline, CDR1 SGHTA and CDR2 FQGNSA. This CDR3 region has 15 residues.